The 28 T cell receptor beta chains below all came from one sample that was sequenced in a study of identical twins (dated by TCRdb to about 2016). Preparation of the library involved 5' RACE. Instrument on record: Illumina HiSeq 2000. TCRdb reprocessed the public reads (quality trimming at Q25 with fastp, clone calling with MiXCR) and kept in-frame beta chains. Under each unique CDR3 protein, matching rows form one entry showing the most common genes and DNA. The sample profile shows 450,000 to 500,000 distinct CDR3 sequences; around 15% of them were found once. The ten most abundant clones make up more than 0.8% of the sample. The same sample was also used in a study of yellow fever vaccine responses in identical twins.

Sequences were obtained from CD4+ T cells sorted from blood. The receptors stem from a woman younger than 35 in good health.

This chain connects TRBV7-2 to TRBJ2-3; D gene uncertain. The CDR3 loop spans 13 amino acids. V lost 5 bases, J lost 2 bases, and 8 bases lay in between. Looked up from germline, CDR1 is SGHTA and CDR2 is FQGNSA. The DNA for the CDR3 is TGTGCCAGCAGCCCGCCGCACACAGATACGCAGTATTTT. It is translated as CASSPPHTDTQYF.

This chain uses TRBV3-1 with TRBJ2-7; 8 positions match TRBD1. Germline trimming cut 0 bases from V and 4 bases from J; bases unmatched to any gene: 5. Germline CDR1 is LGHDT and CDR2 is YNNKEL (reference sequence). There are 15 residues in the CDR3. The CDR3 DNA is TGTGCCAGCAGCCAAGATTGGCAGGGGGCGTACGAGCAGTACTTC. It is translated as CASSQDWQGAYEQYF.

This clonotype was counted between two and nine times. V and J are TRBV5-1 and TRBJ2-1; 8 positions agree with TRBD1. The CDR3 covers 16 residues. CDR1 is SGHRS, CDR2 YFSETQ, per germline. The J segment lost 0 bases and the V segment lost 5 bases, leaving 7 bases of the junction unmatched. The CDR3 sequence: CASSSQGASSYNEQFF. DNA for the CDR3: TGCGCCAGCAGTTCCCAGGGGGCGAGCTCCTACAATGAGCAGTTCTTC.

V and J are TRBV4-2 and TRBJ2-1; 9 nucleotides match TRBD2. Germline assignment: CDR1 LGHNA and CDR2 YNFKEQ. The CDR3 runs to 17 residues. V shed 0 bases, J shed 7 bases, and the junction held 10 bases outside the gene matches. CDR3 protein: CASSQETRVAGVNEQFF. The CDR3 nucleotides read TGTGCCAGCAGCCAAGAGACTCGGGTAGCGGGAGTAAATGAGCAGTTCTTC.

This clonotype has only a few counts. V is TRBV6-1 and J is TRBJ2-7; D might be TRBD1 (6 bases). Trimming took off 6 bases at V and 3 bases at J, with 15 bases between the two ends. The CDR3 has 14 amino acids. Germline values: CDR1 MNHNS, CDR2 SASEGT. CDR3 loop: CASSKGDGDYEQYF. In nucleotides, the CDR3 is TGTGCCAGCAGCAAGGGGGACGGGGACTACGAGCAGTACTTC.

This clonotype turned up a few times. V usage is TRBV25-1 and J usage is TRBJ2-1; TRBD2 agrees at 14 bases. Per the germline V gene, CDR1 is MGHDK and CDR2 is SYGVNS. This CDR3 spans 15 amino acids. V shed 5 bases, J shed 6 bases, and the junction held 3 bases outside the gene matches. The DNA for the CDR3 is TGTGCCAGCAGTAAAGGGACTAGCGGGGGCAATGAGCAGTTCTTC. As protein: CASSKGTSGGNEQFF.

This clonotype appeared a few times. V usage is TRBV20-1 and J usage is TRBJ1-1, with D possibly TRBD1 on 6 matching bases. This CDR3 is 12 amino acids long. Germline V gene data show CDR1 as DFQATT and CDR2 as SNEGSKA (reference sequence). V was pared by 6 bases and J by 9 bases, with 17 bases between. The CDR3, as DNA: TGCAGTGCCCTCCAATGGGGGACAAAAGCTTTCTTT. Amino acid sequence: CSALQWGTKAFF.

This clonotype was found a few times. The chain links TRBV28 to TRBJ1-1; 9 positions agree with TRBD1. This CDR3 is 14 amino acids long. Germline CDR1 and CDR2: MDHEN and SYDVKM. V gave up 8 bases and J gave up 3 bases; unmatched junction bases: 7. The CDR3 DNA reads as TGTGCCAGCTGCGGGACAGGGAGGTACACTGAAGCTTTCTTT. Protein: CASCGTGRYTEAFF.

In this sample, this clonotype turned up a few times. CDR3 coding DNA: TGTGCCAGCAGCCTTGGACAGAGGTATCAGCCCCAGCATTTT. Residues: CASSLGQRYQPQHF. The genes are TRBV5-6 and TRBJ1-5; D may be TRBD1 (6 bases). V lost 4 bases and J lost 5, with 13 bases in between. The CDR3 extends over 14 amino acids. Germline V CDR1 and CDR2: SGHDT, YYEEEE.

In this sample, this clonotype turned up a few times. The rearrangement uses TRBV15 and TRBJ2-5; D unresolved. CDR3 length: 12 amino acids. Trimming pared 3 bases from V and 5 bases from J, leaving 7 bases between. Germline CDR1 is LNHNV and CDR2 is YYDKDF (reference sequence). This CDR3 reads CATSSWRETQYF. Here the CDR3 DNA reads TGTGCCACCAGCAGTTGGCGGGAGACCCAGTACTTC.

The CDR3 here is CSARPRTPYEQYF. The CDR3 DNA reads as TGCAGTGCTAGACCCCGCACTCCCTACGAGCAGTACTTC. The rearrangement links TRBV20-1 to TRBJ2-7; D call uncertain. The CDR3 totals 13 residues. The V and J ends lost 2 bases and 2 bases respectively, with 10 bases between them. Germline-derived CDR1 and CDR2 are DFQATT and SNEGSKA (reference sequence).

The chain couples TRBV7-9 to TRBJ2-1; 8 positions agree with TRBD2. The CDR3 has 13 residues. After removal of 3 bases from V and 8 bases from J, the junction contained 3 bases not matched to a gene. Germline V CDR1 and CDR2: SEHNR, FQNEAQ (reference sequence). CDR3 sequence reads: CASSFSGGDEQFF. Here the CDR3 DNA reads TGTGCCAGCAGCTTCAGCGGGGGCGATGAGCAGTTCTTC.

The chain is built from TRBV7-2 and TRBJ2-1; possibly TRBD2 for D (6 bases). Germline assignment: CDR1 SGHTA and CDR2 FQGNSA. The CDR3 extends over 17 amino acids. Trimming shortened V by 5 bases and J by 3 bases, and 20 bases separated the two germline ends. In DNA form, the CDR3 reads TGTGCCAGCAGCCAAATTCGTGGTTTGCGGGGCTACAATGAGCAGTTCTTC. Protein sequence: CASSQIRGLRGYNEQFF.

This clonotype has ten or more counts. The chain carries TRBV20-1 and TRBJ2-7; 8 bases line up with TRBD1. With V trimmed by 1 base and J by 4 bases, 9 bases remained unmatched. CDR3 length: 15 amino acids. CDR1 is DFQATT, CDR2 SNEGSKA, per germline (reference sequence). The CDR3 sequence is CSARVSRGRGYEQYF. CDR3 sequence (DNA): TGCAGTGCTAGAGTCTCCAGGGGGCGCGGGTACGAGCAGTACTTC.

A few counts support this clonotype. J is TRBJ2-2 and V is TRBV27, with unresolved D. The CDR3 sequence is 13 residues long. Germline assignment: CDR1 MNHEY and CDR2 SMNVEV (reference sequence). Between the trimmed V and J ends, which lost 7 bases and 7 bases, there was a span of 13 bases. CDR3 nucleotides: TGTGCCAGCACATCCCGATATGGCGGGGAGCTGTTTTTT. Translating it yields CASTSRYGGELFF.

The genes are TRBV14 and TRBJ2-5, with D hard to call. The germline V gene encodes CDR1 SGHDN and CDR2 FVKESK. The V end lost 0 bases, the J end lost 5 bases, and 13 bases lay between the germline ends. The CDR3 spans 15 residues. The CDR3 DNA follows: TGTGCCAGCAGCCAAGAACTGACCGACGGGGAGACCCAGTACTTC. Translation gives CASSQELTDGETQYF.

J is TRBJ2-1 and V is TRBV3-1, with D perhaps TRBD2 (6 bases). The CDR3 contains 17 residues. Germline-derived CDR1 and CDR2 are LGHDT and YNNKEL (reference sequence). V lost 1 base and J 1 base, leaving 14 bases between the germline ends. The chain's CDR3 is CASSQVFGSRSYNEQFF. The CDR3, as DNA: TGTGCCAGCAGCCAAGTATTCGGGAGTCGGTCCTACAATGAGCAGTTCTTC.

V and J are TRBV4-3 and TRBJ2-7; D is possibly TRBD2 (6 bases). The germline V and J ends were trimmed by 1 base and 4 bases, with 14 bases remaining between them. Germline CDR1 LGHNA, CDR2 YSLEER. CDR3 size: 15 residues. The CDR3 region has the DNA TGCGCCAGCAGCCAAGCAGGAGGAGGGAAGTACGAGCAGTACTTC. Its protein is CASSQAGGGKYEQYF.

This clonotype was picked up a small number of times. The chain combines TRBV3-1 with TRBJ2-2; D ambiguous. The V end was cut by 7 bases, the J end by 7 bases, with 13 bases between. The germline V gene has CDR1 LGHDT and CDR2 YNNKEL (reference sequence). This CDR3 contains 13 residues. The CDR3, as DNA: TGTGCCAGCACCGCCAAAACCAGCGGGGAGCTGTTTTTT. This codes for CASTAKTSGELFF.

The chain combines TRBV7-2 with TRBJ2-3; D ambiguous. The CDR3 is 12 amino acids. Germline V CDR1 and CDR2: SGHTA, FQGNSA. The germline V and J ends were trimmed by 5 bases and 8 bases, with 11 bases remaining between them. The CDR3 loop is CASSLTWGTQYF. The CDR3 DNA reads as TGTGCCAGCAGCCTAACCTGGGGTACGCAGTATTTT.

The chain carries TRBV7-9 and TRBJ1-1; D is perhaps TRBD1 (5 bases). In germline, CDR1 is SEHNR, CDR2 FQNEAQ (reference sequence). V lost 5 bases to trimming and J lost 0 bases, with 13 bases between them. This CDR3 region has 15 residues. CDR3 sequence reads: CASSAQETLNTEAFF. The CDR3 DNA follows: TGTGCCAGCAGCGCACAGGAGACCCTGAACACTGAAGCTTTCTTT.

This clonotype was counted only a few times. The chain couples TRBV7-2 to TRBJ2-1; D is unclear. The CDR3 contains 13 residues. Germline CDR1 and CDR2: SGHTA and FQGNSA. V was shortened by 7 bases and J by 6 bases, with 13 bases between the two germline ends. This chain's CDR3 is CASNPRWGNEQFF. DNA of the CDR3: TGTGCCAGCAACCCAAGGTGGGGCAATGAGCAGTTCTTC.

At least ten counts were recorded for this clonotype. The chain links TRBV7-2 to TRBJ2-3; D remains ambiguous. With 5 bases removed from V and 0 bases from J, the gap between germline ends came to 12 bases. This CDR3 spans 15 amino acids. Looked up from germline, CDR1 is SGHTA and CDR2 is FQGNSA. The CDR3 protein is CASSLESASTDTQYF. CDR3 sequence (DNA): TGTGCCAGCAGCCTCGAGTCCGCCAGCACAGATACGCAGTATTTT.

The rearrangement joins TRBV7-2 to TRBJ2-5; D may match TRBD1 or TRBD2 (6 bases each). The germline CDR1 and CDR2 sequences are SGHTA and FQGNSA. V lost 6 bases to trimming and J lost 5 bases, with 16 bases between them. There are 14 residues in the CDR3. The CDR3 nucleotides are TGTGCCAGCAGTGCCAACGGGGGCGGCGAGACCCAGTACTTC. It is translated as CASSANGGGETQYF. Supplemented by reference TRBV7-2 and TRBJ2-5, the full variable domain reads GAGVSQSPSNKVTEKGKDVELRCDPISGHTALYWYRQSLGQGLEFLIYFQGNSAPDKSGLPSDRFSAERTGGSVSTLTIQRTQQEDSAVYLCASSANGGGETQYFGPGTRLLVL.

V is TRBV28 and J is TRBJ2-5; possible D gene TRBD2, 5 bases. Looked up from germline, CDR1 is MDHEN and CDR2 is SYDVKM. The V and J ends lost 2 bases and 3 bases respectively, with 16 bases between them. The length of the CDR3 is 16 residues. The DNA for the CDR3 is TGTGCCAGCAGTTTAGCGGAACTTGCGGGCAAAGAGACCCAGTACTTC. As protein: CASSLAELAGKETQYF.

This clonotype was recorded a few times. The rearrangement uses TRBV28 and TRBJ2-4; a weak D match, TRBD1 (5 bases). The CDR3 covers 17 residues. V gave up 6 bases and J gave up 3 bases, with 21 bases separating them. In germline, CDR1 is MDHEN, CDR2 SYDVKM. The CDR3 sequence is CASSFDPQGGDKNIQYF. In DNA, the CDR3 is TGTGCCAGCAGCTTCGACCCTCAGGGCGGAGACAAAAACATTCAGTACTTC.

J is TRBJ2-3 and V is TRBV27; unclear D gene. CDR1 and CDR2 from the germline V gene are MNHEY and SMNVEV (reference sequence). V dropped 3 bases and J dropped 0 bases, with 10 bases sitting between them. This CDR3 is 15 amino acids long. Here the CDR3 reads CASSFEGRSTDTQYF. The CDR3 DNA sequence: TGTGCCAGCAGTTTCGAAGGCCGCAGCACAGATACGCAGTATTTT.

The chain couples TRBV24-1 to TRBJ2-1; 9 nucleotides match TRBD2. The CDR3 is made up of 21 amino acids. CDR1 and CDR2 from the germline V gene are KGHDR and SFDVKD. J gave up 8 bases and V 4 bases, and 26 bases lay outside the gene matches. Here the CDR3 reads CATSETRSRQGKAGGRYEQFF. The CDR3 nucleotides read TGTGCCACCAGTGAAACGCGCTCGAGACAGGGAAAAGCGGGGGGCAGGTATGAGCAGTTCTTC.